These T cell receptor beta chains were read from a single sample in a study of T-cell memory formation after mild COVID-19. TCRdb called the 5' RACE reads again in MiXCR, with one record for every CDR3 protein. This table has fewer than 700,000 distinct CDR3 sequences, roughly 18% appearing once. The sequencing input was PBMCs or a T cell subset sorted from them (not recorded which). The receptors were gathered from an adult woman who had mild COVID-19 (a few samples of this study predate the infection). Cell type and time point are not known. The CDR3 runs from the conserved cysteine through the conserved F or W. The D gene is left open where the match is weak. For some rows the clone size is stated as once, few or many, or as a class when expanded; others skip it.

clone size: few; J gene: TRBJ1-6; D gene: NA; V gene: TRBV7-9; CDR3 length: 14; CDR3 protein: CASSPSDPPGPLHF; CDR3 DNA: TGTGCCAGCAGCCCCTCCGACCCCCCCGGGCCCCTCCACTTT
clone size: NA; J gene: TRBJ2-1; D gene: NA; V gene: TRBV15; CDR3 length: 12; CDR3 protein: CATSSRGSEQFF; CDR3 DNA: TGTGCCACCAGCAGCCGGGGGTCTGAGCAGTTCTTC
clone size: NA; J gene: TRBJ2-3; D gene: TRBD2; V gene: TRBV4-1; CDR3 length: 17; CDR3 protein: CASSQGGASGVTDTQYF; CDR3 DNA: TGCGCCAGCAGCCAAGGCGGGGCTAGCGGGGTCACAGATACGCAGTATTTT
clone size: NA; J gene: TRBJ2-7; D gene: NA; V gene: TRBV30; CDR3 length: 14; CDR3 protein: CAWSPLSGGYEQYF; CDR3 DNA: TGTGCCTGGAGTCCTCTGAGCGGAGGGTACGAGCAGTACTTC
clone size: NA; J gene: TRBJ2-7; D gene: TRBD1; V gene: TRBV9; CDR3 length: 17; CDR3 protein: CASSVGPLGQGSYEQYF; CDR3 DNA: TGTGCCAGCAGCGTAGGCCCCCTGGGACAGGGAAGCTACGAGCAGTACTTC
clone size: NA; J gene: TRBJ2-6; D gene: NA; V gene: TRBV5-1; CDR3 length: 17; CDR3 protein: CASSLGGLGAGANVLTF; CDR3 DNA: TGCGCCAGCAGCCTAGGGGGATTGGGCGCTGGGGCCAACGTCCTGACTTTC
clone size: NA; J gene: TRBJ1-5; D gene: NA; V gene: TRBV2; CDR3 length: 13; CDR3 protein: CASSDTEPGPQHF; CDR3 DNA: TGTGCCAGCAGTGACACAGAACCGGGGCCCCAGCATTTT
clone size: few; J gene: TRBJ2-7; D gene: NA; V gene: TRBV3-1; CDR3 length: 16; CDR3 protein: CASSQETLGSRGEQYF; CDR3 DNA: TGTGCCAGCAGCCAAGAAACTCTTGGGAGTCGGGGCGAGCAGTACTTC
clone size: NA; J gene: TRBJ1-1; D gene: NA; V gene: TRBV6-5; CDR3 length: 14; CDR3 protein: CASSYSYGNTEAFF; CDR3 DNA: TGTGCCAGCAGTTACTCGTACGGGAACACTGAAGCTTTCTTT
clone size: NA; J gene: TRBJ2-7; D gene: TRBD2; V gene: TRBV2; CDR3 length: 16; CDR3 protein: CASRTPTSGSSYEQYF; CDR3 DNA: TGTGCCAGCAGGACTCCGACTAGCGGGAGCTCCTACGAGCAGTACTTC
clone size: NA; J gene: TRBJ1-2; D gene: TRBD1; V gene: TRBV12-3/TRBV12-4; CDR3 length: 14; CDR3 protein: CASRPLGQNYGYTF; CDR3 DNA: TGTGCCAGCAGACCCCTGGGACAGAACTATGGCTACACCTTC
clone size: NA; J gene: TRBJ1-4; D gene: TRBD1; V gene: TRBV10-3; CDR3 length: 12; CDR3 protein: CAISEPDRGLFF; CDR3 DNA: TGTGCCATCAGTGAACCGGACAGGGGATTGTTTTTT
clone size: NA; J gene: TRBJ2-3; D gene: NA; V gene: TRBV4-1; CDR3 length: 15; CDR3 protein: CASSQVGTLSDTQYF; CDR3 DNA: TGCGCCAGCAGCCAAGTCGGGACTCTGTCAGATACGCAGTATTTT
clone size: NA; J gene: TRBJ2-7; D gene: NA; V gene: TRBV7-2; CDR3 length: 15; CDR3 protein: CASSLVAGSVSEQYF; CDR3 DNA: TGTGCCAGCAGCTTAGTAGCAGGGTCAGTGAGCGAGCAGTACTTC
clone size: NA; J gene: TRBJ2-1; D gene: TRBD1; V gene: TRBV6-5; CDR3 length: 16; CDR3 protein: CASRYRLQGVYSEQFF; CDR3 DNA: TGTGCCAGCAGGTACCGACTACAGGGGGTTTACAGTGAGCAGTTCTTC
clone size: few; J gene: TRBJ2-5; D gene: TRBD1; V gene: TRBV6-6; CDR3 length: 15; CDR3 protein: CASSTSTGGQETQYF; CDR3 DNA: TGTGCCAGCAGTACCTCGACAGGGGGCCAAGAGACCCAGTACTTC
clone size: few; J gene: TRBJ1-1; D gene: NA; V gene: TRBV12-3/TRBV12-4; CDR3 length: 14; CDR3 protein: CASSFRQDSAEAFF; CDR3 DNA: TGTGCCAGCAGCTTTAGACAGGATAGCGCTGAAGCTTTCTTT
clone size: few; J gene: TRBJ2-6; D gene: NA; V gene: TRBV7-3; CDR3 length: 13; CDR3 protein: CASSSGAANVLTF; CDR3 DNA: TGTGCCAGCTCATCAGGGGCCGCCAACGTCCTGACTTTC
clone size: NA; J gene: TRBJ2-1; D gene: TRBD1; V gene: TRBV24-1; CDR3 length: 15; CDR3 protein: CATSEGTGRYNEQFF; CDR3 DNA: TGTGCCACCAGTGAAGGGACAGGGCGGTACAATGAGCAGTTCTTC
clone size: NA; J gene: TRBJ2-4; D gene: NA; V gene: TRBV6-5; CDR3 length: 14; CDR3 protein: CASKKSGLKNIQYF; CDR3 DNA: TGTGCCAGCAAAAAGTCGGGCTTAAAAAACATTCAGTACTTC
clone size: NA; J gene: TRBJ2-5; D gene: TRBD2; V gene: TRBV27; CDR3 length: 15; CDR3 protein: CASSLGSGGVETQYF; CDR3 DNA: TGTGCCAGCAGTTTAGGTAGCGGGGGGGTAGAGACCCAGTACTTC
clone size: few; J gene: TRBJ2-2; D gene: NA; V gene: TRBV29-1; CDR3 length: 15; CDR3 protein: CSVLRGGERRGELFF; CDR3 DNA: TGCAGCGTCTTAAGAGGGGGAGAGCGGAGGGGGGAGCTGTTTTTT
clone size: once; J gene: TRBJ2-7; D gene: NA; V gene: TRBV20-1; CDR3 length: 13; CDR3 protein: CSAGRGGGNEQYF; CDR3 DNA: TGCAGTGCTGGAAGAGGGGGTGGAAACGAGCAGTACTTC
clone size: NA; J gene: TRBJ2-2; D gene: TRBD2; V gene: TRBV20-1; CDR3 length: 17; CDR3 protein: CSARPLTSVSNTGELFF; CDR3 DNA: TGCAGTGCTAGGCCGCTCACTAGCGTATCGAACACCGGGGAGCTGTTTTTT
clone size: NA; J gene: TRBJ2-2; D gene: NA; V gene: TRBV20-1; CDR3 length: 15; CDR3 protein: CSAPVLSGNTGELFF; CDR3 DNA: TGCAGTGCTCCCGTCTTGAGCGGGAACACCGGGGAGCTGTTTTTT
clone size: NA; J gene: TRBJ2-7; D gene: NA; V gene: TRBV19; CDR3 length: 13; CDR3 protein: CASSIATSYEQYF; CDR3 DNA: TGTGCCAGTAGTATAGCCACATCCTACGAGCAGTACTTC
clone size: few; J gene: TRBJ1-2; D gene: NA; V gene: TRBV24-1; CDR3 length: 12; CDR3 protein: CATSDLTYGYTF; CDR3 DNA: TGTGCCACCAGTGATTTGACTTATGGCTACACCTTC
clone size: few; J gene: TRBJ2-1; D gene: NA; V gene: TRBV12-3/TRBV12-4; CDR3 length: 13; CDR3 protein: CASTAVRDAEQFF; CDR3 DNA: TGTGCCAGCACCGCGGTTAGGGACGCTGAGCAGTTCTTC
clone size: NA; J gene: TRBJ2-1; D gene: TRBD2; V gene: TRBV7-2; CDR3 length: 18; CDR3 protein: CASSLDPETSGSKDEQFF; CDR3 DNA: TGTGCCAGCAGCTTAGACCCCGAGACTAGCGGGAGTAAGGATGAGCAGTTCTTC
clone size: NA; J gene: TRBJ1-1; D gene: NA; V gene: TRBV7-9; CDR3 length: 14; CDR3 protein: CASSPSGGWSEAFF; CDR3 DNA: TGTGCCAGCAGCCCCTCTGGGGGGTGGTCTGAAGCTTTCTTT
clone size: NA; J gene: TRBJ2-2; D gene: NA; V gene: TRBV4-2; CDR3 length: 16; CDR3 protein: CASSQPGPIGPGELFF; CDR3 DNA: TGTGCCAGCAGCCAGCCGGGACCCATAGGCCCCGGGGAGCTGTTTTTT
clone size: NA; J gene: TRBJ1-6; D gene: NA; V gene: TRBV18; CDR3 length: 14; CDR3 protein: CASSPKPQNSPLHF; CDR3 DNA: TGTGCCAGCTCACCCAAGCCGCAAAATTCACCCCTCCACTTT
clone size: NA; J gene: TRBJ2-3; D gene: NA; V gene: TRBV7-6; CDR3 length: 13; CDR3 protein: CASSLSLGDTQYF; CDR3 DNA: TGTGCCAGCAGCTTATCCCTTGGAGATACGCAGTATTTT
clone size: NA; J gene: TRBJ2-6; D gene: TRBD1; V gene: TRBV5-1; CDR3 length: 19; CDR3 protein: CASSSAGTGDLSGANVLTF; CDR3 DNA: TGCGCCAGCAGCTCCGCCGGGACAGGGGACCTCTCTGGGGCCAACGTCCTGACTTTC
clone size: NA; J gene: TRBJ1-4; D gene: NA; V gene: TRBV29-1; CDR3 length: 13; CDR3 protein: CSVEPGPGEKLFF; CDR3 DNA: TGCAGCGTTGAACCAGGGCCCGGAGAAAAACTGTTTTTT
clone size: many; J gene: TRBJ2-5; D gene: NA; V gene: TRBV7-8; CDR3 length: 14; CDR3 protein: CASSFNVGQETQYF; CDR3 DNA: TGTGCCAGCAGCTTCAATGTAGGTCAAGAGACCCAGTACTTC
clone size: few; J gene: TRBJ2-1; D gene: NA; V gene: TRBV11-3; CDR3 length: 14; CDR3 protein: CASSRSRSYNEQFF; CDR3 DNA: TGTGCCAGCAGCCGTAGCCGTTCCTACAATGAGCAGTTCTTC
clone size: NA; J gene: TRBJ2-3; D gene: NA; V gene: TRBV4-3; CDR3 length: 15; CDR3 protein: CASSQDALGTDTQYF; CDR3 DNA: TGCGCCAGCAGCCAAGATGCCTTGGGCACAGATACGCAGTATTTT
clone size: few; J gene: TRBJ2-1; D gene: NA; V gene: TRBV20-1; CDR3 length: 15; CDR3 protein: CSARRRDGIYNEQFF; CDR3 DNA: TGCAGTGCTAGGAGGCGGGACGGAATCTACAATGAGCAGTTCTTC
clone size: NA; J gene: TRBJ2-7; D gene: NA; V gene: TRBV29-1; CDR3 length: 14; CDR3 protein: CSVAGNLRAYEQYF; CDR3 DNA: TGCAGCGTCGCAGGGAATCTCAGGGCCTACGAGCAGTACTTC